The rows below give T cell receptor beta chains drawn from one sample of a study of CD8 T cells in ankylosing spondylitis. TCRdb processed the 5' RACE reads anew with MiXCR; each CDR3 protein has one entry. The top ten clones hold approximately 10% of a sample with roughly 13,000 distinct CDR3 sequences, approximately 2.5% of them seen once. Sequencing input: blood, either unsorted or a sorted T cell fraction (not recorded which). The source is a male donor with ankylosing spondylitis or in good health (not recorded which). The CDR3 runs from the conserved cysteine through the conserved F or W. Fields, in order: V gene, clone size, J gene, D gene, CDR3 DNA, CDR3 protein. A D gene is named only where the DNA matches it firmly. Size tells how often a clone was seen, or its class if it is expanded.

V gene: TRBV9; clone size: many; J gene: TRBJ2-7; D gene: .; CDR3 DNA: TGTGCCAGCAGCGTAGGGCTTGGGGGTCTAGGGATCAACTACGAGCAGTACTTC; CDR3 protein: CASSVGLGGLGINYEQYF
V gene: TRBV9; clone size: medium-sized; J gene: TRBJ2-7; D gene: .; CDR3 DNA: TGTGCCAGCAGCCCCAGAGGGACCTACGAGCAGTACTTC; CDR3 protein: CASSPRGTYEQYF
V gene: TRBV9; clone size: many; J gene: TRBJ2-5; D gene: TRBD2; CDR3 DNA: TGTGCCAGCAGCATAGGGGCTAGCGGGGAAGAGACCCAGTACTTC; CDR3 protein: CASSIGASGEETQYF
V gene: TRBV9; clone size: medium-sized; J gene: TRBJ2-1; D gene: .; CDR3 DNA: TGTGCCAGCAGCGTAGGAGGCTACGCCCTGGGAAATGAGCAGTTCTTC; CDR3 protein: CASSVGGYALGNEQFF
V gene: TRBV9; clone size: many; J gene: TRBJ1-2; D gene: .; CDR3 DNA: TGTGCCAGCAGCGTATTGGGCGGTTATGGCTACACCTTC; CDR3 protein: CASSVLGGYGYTF
V gene: TRBV9; clone size: medium-sized; J gene: TRBJ2-7; D gene: TRBD2; CDR3 DNA: TGTGCCAGCAGCGTAGGGGATCTAGCGGGGGCCACCTCCTACGAGCAGTACTTC; CDR3 protein: CASSVGDLAGATSYEQYF
V gene: TRBV9; clone size: many; J gene: TRBJ2-2; D gene: .; CDR3 DNA: TGTGCCAGCAGCGCCGGACTGAGGAACACCGGGGAGCTGTTTTTT; CDR3 protein: CASSAGLRNTGELFF
V gene: TRBV9; clone size: medium-sized; J gene: TRBJ2-7; D gene: TRBD2; CDR3 DNA: TGTGCCAGCAGCCGTAGCGGGAAACACGAGCAGTACTTC; CDR3 protein: CASSRSGKHEQYF
V gene: TRBV9; clone size: many; J gene: TRBJ2-5; D gene: .; CDR3 DNA: TGTGCCAGCAGCGTAGGGGCCAAGGAGACCCAGTACTTC; CDR3 protein: CASSVGAKETQYF
V gene: TRBV9; clone size: many; J gene: TRBJ2-1; D gene: TRBD2; CDR3 DNA: TGTGCCAGCAGCGTACTAGCGGGAGTTGAGAATGAGCAGTTCTTC; CDR3 protein: CASSVLAGVENEQFF
V gene: TRBV9; clone size: many; J gene: TRBJ2-5; D gene: TRBD2; CDR3 DNA: TGTGCCAGCAGCGGAGGGACTAGCGGGGGGGCGGGAGAGACCCAGTACTTC; CDR3 protein: CASSGGTSGGAGETQYF
V gene: TRBV9; clone size: many; J gene: TRBJ2-3; D gene: TRBD2; CDR3 DNA: TGTGCCAGCAGCGTAGGGTCTAGCGGGGGGGCTGGAGATACGCAGTATTTT; CDR3 protein: CASSVGSSGGAGDTQYF
V gene: TRBV9; clone size: many; J gene: TRBJ2-3; D gene: TRBD2; CDR3 DNA: TGTGCCAGCAGCGTAGGGCAGGGCCCTCGGGCTAGCGGCCGCACAGATACGCAGTATTTT; CDR3 protein: CASSVGQGPRASGRTDTQYF
V gene: TRBV9; clone size: many; J gene: TRBJ1-5; D gene: .; CDR3 DNA: TGTGCCAGCAGCGTAGGGGACGAGGGGTGGGATCAGCCCCAGCATTTT; CDR3 protein: CASSVGDEGWDQPQHF
V gene: TRBV9; clone size: many; J gene: TRBJ1-2; D gene: TRBD1; CDR3 DNA: TGTGCCAGCAGCGTTGAGGGACAGGGTGTCTATGGCTACACCTTC; CDR3 protein: CASSVEGQGVYGYTF
V gene: TRBV9; clone size: many; J gene: TRBJ2-7; D gene: TRBD1; CDR3 DNA: TGTGCCAGCAGCGTAGGGACAGGAGCCTACGAGCAGTACTTC; CDR3 protein: CASSVGTGAYEQYF